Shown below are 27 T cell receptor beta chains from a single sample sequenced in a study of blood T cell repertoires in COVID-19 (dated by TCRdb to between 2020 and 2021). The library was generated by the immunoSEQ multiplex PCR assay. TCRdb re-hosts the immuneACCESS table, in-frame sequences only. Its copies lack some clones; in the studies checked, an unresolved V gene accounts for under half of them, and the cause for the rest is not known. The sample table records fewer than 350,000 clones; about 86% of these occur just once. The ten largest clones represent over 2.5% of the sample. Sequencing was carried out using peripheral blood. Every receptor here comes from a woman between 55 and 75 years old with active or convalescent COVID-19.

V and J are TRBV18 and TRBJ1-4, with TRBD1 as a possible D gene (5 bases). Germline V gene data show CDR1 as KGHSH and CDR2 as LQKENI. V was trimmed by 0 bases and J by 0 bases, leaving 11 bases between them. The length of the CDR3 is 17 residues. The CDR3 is CASSPPSGSTTNEKLFF. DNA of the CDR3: TGTGCCAGCTCACCACCTTCAGGGTCCACAACTAATGAAAAACTGTTTTTT.

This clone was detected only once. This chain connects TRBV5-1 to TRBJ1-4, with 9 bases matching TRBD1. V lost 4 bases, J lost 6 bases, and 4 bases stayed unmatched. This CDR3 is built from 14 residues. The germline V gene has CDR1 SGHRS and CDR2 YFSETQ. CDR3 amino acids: CASSLQGADEKLFF. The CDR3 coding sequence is TGCGCCAGCAGCCTACAGGGGGCGGATGAAAAACTGTTTTTT. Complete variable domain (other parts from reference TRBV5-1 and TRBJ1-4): KAGVTQTPRYLIKTRGQQVTLSCSPISGHRSVSWYQQTPGQGLQFLFEYFSETQRNKGNFPGRFSGRQFSNSRSEMNVSTLELGDSALYLCASSLQGADEKLFFGSGTQLSVL.

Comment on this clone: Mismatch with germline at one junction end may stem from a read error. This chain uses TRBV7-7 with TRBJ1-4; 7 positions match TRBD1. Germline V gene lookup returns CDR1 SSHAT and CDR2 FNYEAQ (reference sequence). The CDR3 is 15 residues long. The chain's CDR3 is CASSESQGPYEKLFF. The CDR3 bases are TGTGCTAGCAGCGAATCACAGGGGCCATATGAAAAACTGTTTTTT.

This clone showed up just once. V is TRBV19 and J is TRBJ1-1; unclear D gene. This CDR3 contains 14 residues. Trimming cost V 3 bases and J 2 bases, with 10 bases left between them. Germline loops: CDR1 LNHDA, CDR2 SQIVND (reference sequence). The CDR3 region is CASSMGNINTEAFF. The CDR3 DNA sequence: TGTGCCAGTAGTATGGGCAATATTAACACTGAAGCTTTCTTT.

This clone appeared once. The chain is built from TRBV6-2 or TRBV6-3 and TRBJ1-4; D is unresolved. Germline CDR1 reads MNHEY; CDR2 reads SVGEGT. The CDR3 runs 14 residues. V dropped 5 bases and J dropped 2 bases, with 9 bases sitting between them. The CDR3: CASSPRPTNEKLFF. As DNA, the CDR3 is TGTGCCAGCAGTCCCAGGCCCACTAATGAAAAACTGTTTTTT.

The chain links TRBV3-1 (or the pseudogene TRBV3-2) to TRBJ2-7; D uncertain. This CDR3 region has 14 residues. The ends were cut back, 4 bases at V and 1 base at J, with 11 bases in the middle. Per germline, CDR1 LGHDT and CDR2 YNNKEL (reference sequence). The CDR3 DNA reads TGTGCCAGCAGCCGGCCTGCTGTTTCCTACGAGCAGTACTTC. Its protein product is CASSRPAVSYEQYF.

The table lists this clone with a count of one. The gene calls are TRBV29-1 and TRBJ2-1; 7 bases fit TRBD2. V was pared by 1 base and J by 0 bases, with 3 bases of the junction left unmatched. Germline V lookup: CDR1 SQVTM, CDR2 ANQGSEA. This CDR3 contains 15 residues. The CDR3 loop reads CSVEGGGISYNEQFF. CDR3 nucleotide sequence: TGCAGCGTTGAAGGGGGGGGAATCTCCTACAATGAGCAGTTCTTC.

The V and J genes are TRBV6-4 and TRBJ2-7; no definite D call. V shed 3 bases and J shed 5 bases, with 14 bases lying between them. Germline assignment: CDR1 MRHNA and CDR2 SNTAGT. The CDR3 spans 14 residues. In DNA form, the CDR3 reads TGTGCCAGCAGTGAGGCCGCAGGTTTCCACGAGCAGTACTTC. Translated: CASSEAAGFHEQYF.

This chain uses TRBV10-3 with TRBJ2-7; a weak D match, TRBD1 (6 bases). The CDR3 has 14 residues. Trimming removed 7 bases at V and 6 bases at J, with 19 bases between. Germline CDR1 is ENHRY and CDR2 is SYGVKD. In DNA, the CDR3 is TGTGCCATCACCCGGGACACGGAATCGGCCGAGCAGTACTTC. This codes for CAITRDTESAEQYF.

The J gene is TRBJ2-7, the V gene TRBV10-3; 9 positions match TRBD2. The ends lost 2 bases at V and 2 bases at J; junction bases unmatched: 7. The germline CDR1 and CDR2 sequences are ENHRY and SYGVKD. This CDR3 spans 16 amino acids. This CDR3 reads CAISEPGLANAYEQYF. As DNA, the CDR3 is TGTGCCATCAGTGAGCCAGGACTAGCGAACGCCTACGAGCAGTACTTC.

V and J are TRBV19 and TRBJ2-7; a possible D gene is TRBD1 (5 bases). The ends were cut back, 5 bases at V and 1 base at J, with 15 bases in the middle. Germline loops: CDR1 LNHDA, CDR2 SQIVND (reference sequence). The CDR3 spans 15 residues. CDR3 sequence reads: CASSPRQGRSYEQYF. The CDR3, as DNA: TGTGCCAGTAGTCCCCGGCAGGGCCGGTCCTACGAGCAGTACTTC. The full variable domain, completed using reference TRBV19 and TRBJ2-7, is DGGITQSPKYLFRKEGQNVTLSCEQNLNHDAMYWYRQDPGQGLRLIYYSQIVNDFQKGDIAEGYSVSREKKESFPLTVTSAQKNPTAFYLCASSPRQGRSYEQYFGPGTRLTVT.

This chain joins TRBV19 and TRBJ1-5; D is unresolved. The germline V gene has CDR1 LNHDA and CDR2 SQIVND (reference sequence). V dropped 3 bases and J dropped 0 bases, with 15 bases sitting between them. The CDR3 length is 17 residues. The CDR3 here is CASSIPGRRFSNQPQHF. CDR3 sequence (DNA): TGTGCCAGTAGTATTCCCGGCAGGAGGTTTAGCAATCAGCCCCAGCATTTT.

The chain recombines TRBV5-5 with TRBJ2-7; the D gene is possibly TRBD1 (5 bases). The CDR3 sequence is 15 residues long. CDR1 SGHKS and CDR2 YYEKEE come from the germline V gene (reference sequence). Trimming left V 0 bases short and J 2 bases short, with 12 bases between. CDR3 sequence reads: CASSLAPGPPYEQYF. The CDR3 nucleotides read TGTGCCAGCAGCTTGGCCCCAGGGCCCCCCTACGAGCAGTACTTC.

This CDR3 reads CASSSPPGTGLTYEQYF. The CDR3 bases are TGTGCCAGTAGTAGCCCGCCCGGGACTGGACTTACCTACGAGCAGTACTTC. V and J are TRBV19 and TRBJ2-7; maybe TRBD2 (6 bases). Germline V CDR1 and CDR2: LNHDA, SQIVND (reference sequence). CDR3 length equals 17 residues. Trimming pared 4 bases from V and 2 bases from J, leaving 21 bases between. Full variable domain (missing parts from reference TRBV19 and TRBJ2-7): DGGITQSPKYLFRKEGQNVTLSCEQNLNHDAMYWYRQDPGQGLRLIYYSQIVNDFQKGDIAEGYSVSREKKESFPLTVTSAQKNPTAFYLCASSSPPGTGLTYEQYFGPGTRLTVT.

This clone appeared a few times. The CDR3 coding sequence is TGTGCCAGCAGTGAAGGGGGGCCACCCTACGAGCAGTACTTC. This translates into CASSEGGPPYEQYF. The chain has TRBV6-1 and TRBJ2-7, with D perhaps matching TRBD1 (6 bases). The CDR3 sequence is 14 residues long. The germline V and J ends were trimmed by 1 base and 2 bases, with 9 bases remaining between them. Germline V gene data show CDR1 as MNHNS and CDR2 as SASEGT.

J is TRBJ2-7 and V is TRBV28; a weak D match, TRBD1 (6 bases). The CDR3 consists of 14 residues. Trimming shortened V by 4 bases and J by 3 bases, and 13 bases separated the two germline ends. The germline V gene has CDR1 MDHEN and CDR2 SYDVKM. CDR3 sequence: CASSSGQLGYEQYF. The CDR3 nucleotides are TGTGCCAGCAGTTCTGGACAGCTCGGCTACGAGCAGTACTTC.

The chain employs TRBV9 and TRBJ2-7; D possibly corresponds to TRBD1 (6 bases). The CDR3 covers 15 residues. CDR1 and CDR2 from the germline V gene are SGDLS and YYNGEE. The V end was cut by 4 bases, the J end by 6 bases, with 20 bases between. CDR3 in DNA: TGTGCCAGCAGCCCCCGAGGGCAGGGGAACGGCGAGCAGTACTTC. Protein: CASSPRGQGNGEQYF.

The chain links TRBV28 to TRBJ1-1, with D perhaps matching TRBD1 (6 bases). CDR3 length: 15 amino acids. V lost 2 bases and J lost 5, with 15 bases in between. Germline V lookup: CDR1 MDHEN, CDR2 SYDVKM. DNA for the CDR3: TGTGCCAGCAGTTTAGGGGGACAAGCGGAGACTGAAGCTTTCTTT. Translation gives CASSLGGQAETEAFF.

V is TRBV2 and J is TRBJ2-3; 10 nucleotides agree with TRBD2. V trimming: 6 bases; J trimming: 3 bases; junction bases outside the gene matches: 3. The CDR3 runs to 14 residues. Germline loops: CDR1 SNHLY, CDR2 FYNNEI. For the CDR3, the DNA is TGTGCCAGCAGGGAGACTAGCGGGACAGATACGCAGTATTTT. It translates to CASRETSGTDTQYF.

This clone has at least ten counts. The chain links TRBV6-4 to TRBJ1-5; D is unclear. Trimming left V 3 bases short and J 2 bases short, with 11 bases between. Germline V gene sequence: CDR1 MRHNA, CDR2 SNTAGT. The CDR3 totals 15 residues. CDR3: CASSEVWQGNQPQHF. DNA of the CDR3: TGTGCCAGCAGTGAAGTTTGGCAGGGCAATCAGCCCCAGCATTTT.

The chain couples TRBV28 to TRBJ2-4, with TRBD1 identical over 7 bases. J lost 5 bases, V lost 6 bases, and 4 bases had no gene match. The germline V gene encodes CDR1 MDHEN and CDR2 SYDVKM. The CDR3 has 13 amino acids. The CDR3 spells CASSPGQENIQYF. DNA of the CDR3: TGTGCCAGCAGCCCCGGACAGGAAAACATTCAGTACTTC.

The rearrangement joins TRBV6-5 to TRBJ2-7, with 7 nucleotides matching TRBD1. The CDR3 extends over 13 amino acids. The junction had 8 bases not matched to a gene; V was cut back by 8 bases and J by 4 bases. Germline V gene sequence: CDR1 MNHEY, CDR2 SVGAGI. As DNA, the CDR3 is TGTGCCAGCGGGGACAGTCTATTTTACGAGCAGTACTTC. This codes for CASGDSLFYEQYF.

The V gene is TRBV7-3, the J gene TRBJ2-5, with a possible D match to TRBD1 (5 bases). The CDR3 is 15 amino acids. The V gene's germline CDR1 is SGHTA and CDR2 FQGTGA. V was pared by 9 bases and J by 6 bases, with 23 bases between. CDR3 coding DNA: TGTGCCAGTGCCCTACTGGGGCCTGGAGCGCAGACCCAGTACTTC. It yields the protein CASALLGPGAQTQYF.

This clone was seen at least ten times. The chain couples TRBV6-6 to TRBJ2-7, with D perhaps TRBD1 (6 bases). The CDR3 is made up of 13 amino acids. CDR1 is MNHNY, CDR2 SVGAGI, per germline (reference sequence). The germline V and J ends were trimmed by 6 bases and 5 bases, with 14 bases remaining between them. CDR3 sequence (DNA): TGTGCCAGCAGCTACAGGGACACCCACGAGCAGTACTTC. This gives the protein CASSYRDTHEQYF.

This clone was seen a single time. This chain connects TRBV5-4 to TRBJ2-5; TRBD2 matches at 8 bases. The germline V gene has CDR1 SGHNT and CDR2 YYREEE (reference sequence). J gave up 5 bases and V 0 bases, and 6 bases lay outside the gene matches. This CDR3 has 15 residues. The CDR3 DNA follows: TGTGCCAGCAGCTTGGCCGGGGGGGCCGTGGAGACCCAGTACTTC. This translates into CASSLAGGAVETQYF.

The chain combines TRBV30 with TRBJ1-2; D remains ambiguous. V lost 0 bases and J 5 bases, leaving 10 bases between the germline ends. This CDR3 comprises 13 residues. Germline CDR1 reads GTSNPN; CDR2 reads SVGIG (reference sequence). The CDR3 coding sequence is TGTGCCTGGAGTGTACAGTCAGCTTATGGCTACACCTTC. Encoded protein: CAWSVQSAYGYTF.

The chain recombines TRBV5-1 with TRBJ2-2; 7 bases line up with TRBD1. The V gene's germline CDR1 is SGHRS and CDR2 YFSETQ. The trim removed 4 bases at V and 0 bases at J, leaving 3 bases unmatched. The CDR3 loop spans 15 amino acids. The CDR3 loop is CASSLGQTNTGELFF. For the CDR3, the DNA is TGCGCCAGCAGCCTGGGACAGACGAACACCGGGGAGCTGTTTTTT.